One TCR beta chain is described in this entry. A much larger clone differs from this one at a single base, so this may be a read error. This sample was included in a study of tumor-infiltrating lymphocytes in primary liver carcinoma. Background on the study: Tumor lesions were T1-T3 N0M0 and spanned about 4 to 11 cm.

The CDR3 has 13 residues. V was clipped by 6 bases and J by 5 bases, with 16 bases between them. From germline, CDR1 is SQVTM and CDR2 ANQGSEA. TCR beta cDNA was made from 400 to 600 ng total RNA with a constant-region primer. Slightly modified ARM-PCR, run as three nested multiplex PCR rounds, produced the TCR beta libraries. With TRBV1-TRBV30 forward primers and a C-beta reverse primer, the first two PCR rounds were run for approximately 9 cycles each. MiXCR was run by TCRdb on the multiplex PCR reads, yielding one entry per CDR3 protein. The repertoire includes hundreds of thousands of distinct CDR3 sequences, nearly 60% of them detected once, and over 15% sits in the top ten. Unsorted whole blood supplied the RNA, and germline DNA was extracted too.

Sequences were obtained from peripheral blood. This chain uses TRBV29-1 with TRBJ1-2; the D gene is possibly TRBD1 (5 bases). The receptor comes from a woman in her 30s with primary liver carcinoma and hepatitis B virus infection. The CDR3 reads CSVEGTSSYGYTF. CDR3 DNA: TGCAGCGTCGAGGGGACCAGCTCTTATGGCTACACCTTC.